This T cell receptor (beta chain) was profiled in a study of OX40 agonist ivuxolimab in advanced cancers. Study-wide background: It was ivuxolimab, an agonistic anti-OX40 (CD134) antibody, that patients were treated with.

The CDR3 length is 14 residues. Autoimmune disease history or systemic immunosuppression meant exclusion. Data came from immunoSEQ multiplex PCR; TCRdb stores just in-frame clones and leaves some out. Of approximately 49,000 clones in the sample, roughly 85% are singletons; the top ten hold around 21%. Only one count was recorded for this clone. The material was CD4+ or CD8+ T cells sorted from blood, obtained in a trial of the OX40 agonist ivuxolimab. This sequence joins TRBV21-1 and TRBJ1-2. TRBV21-1 is a listed pseudogene. This sequence originates from an adult with an advanced solid tumor such as melanoma, head and neck, liver or kidney cancer. The CDR3 sequence is CASSKGGYLYGYTF. In DNA form, the CDR3 reads TGTGCCAGCAGCAAAGGTGGATACCTTTATGGCTACACCTTC.